What follows are 10 T cell receptor beta chains derived from one specimen sequenced in a study of cytomegalovirus exposure and HLA in healthy donors. Vbeta (60) and Jbeta (13) primers were used in the PCR. Assay: immunoSEQ multiplex PCR; the TCRdb copy retains only in-frame clones and omits some. Among roughly 170,000 clones, approximately 84% were seen once, and the ten largest hold roughly 5%. What was sequenced was PBMCs. These receptors were collected from a girl aged 5-17 years in good health and CMV-seropositive.

This clone was detected only a few times. The chain's CDR3 is CASSSTSGGANEQFF. The DNA of the CDR3 is TGTGCCAGCAGCTCCACTAGCGGGGGCGCGAATGAGCAGTTCTTC. The chain recombines TRBV11-2 with TRBJ2-1, with 11 bases identical to TRBD2. The CDR3 contains 15 residues. In germline, CDR1 is SGHAT, CDR2 FQNNGV. The V gene end was trimmed by 4 bases and the J gene end by 7 bases; junction bases not matched to a gene: 6.

The rearrangement uses TRBV5-6 and TRBJ1-1; D may be TRBD1 (6 bases). Trimming pared 4 bases from V and 4 bases from J, leaving 17 bases between. There are 15 residues in the CDR3. The germline gives CDR1 SGHDT, CDR2 YYEEEE. CDR3 residues: CASSPRGGVGTEAFF. The CDR3 DNA reads as TGTGCCAGCAGCCCTCGGGGGGGCGTGGGCACTGAAGCTTTCTTT.

This chain links TRBV9 with TRBJ1-1; the D is unclear. Germline loops: CDR1 SGDLS, CDR2 YYNGEE. V lost 4 bases and J lost 4, with 14 bases in between. The CDR3 runs to 14 residues. The CDR3: CASSSLGSITEAFF. DNA of the CDR3: TGTGCCAGCAGCAGTTTGGGCAGTATCACTGAAGCTTTCTTT.

The gene calls are TRBV12-5 and TRBJ1-1; the match to TRBD1 covers 8 bases. V lost 0 bases, J lost 0 bases, and 6 bases stayed unmatched. Per germline, CDR1 LGHNT and CDR2 FRNRAP. The CDR3 runs to 17 residues. CDR3 sequence reads: CASGLVRTGNMNTEAFF. CDR3 sequence (DNA): TGTGCTAGTGGTTTGGTTCGGACAGGGAACATGAACACTGAAGCTTTCTTT.

The V and J genes are TRBV27 and TRBJ1-1; 9 bases align to TRBD1. The CDR3 is 16 residues long. The V gene end was trimmed by 3 bases and the J gene end by 0 bases; junction bases not matched to a gene: 5. The germline gives CDR1 MNHEY, CDR2 SMNVEV (reference sequence). In DNA, the CDR3 is TGTGCCAGCAGTTTCTCGGGGGACAGGGTGAACACTGAAGCTTTCTTT. It codes for CASSFSGDRVNTEAFF.

The genes are TRBV19 and TRBJ2-5; possibly TRBD1 for D (5 bases). The CDR3 covers 13 residues. V lost 3 bases and J 5 bases, leaving 10 bases between the germline ends. CDR1 is LNHDA, CDR2 SQIVND, per germline (reference sequence). The CDR3 DNA reads as TGTGCCAGTAGTATTCAGGGAATCGAGACCCAGTACTTC. As protein: CASSIQGIETQYF.

The V gene is TRBV10-2, the J gene TRBJ1-5; D remains unclear. V lost 3 bases and J 5 bases, leaving 11 bases between the germline ends. The CDR3 runs 14 residues. Per germline, CDR1 WSHSY and CDR2 SAAADI. The CDR3 protein is CASSDLLPDQPQHF. Here the CDR3 DNA reads TGCGCCAGCAGTGACCTACTTCCCGATCAGCCCCAGCATTTT.

This chain joins TRBV7-2 and TRBJ2-1; 8 bases align to TRBD2. This CDR3 contains 14 residues. The V and J ends lost 3 bases and 6 bases, in that order; junction bases with no gene match: 4. From germline, CDR1 is SGHTA and CDR2 FQGNSA. CDR3 in DNA: TGTGCCAGCAGCTTCGGCGGGGGGTCCAATGAGCAGTTCTTC. It specifies CASSFGGGSNEQFF.

The rearrangement uses TRBV28 and TRBJ1-6; no clear D. V lost 1 base to trimming and J lost 7 bases, with 8 bases between them. This CDR3 region has 14 residues. CDR1 is MDHEN, CDR2 SYDVKM, per germline. The DNA of the CDR3 is TGTGCCAGCAGTTTATACATTGAAAATTCACCCCTCCACTTT. Protein sequence: CASSLYIENSPLHF.

This chain joins TRBV6-1 and TRBJ2-1; D unresolved. CDR3 length equals 15 residues. Germline lookup yields CDR1 MNHNS and CDR2 SASEGT. With 1 base removed from V and 0 bases from J, the gap between germline ends came to 7 bases. In DNA form, the CDR3 reads TGTGCCAGCAGTGAAGGCGAGAGCTCCTACAATGAGCAGTTCTTC. Translated, it gives CASSEGESSYNEQFF.